This passage covers 5 T cell receptor beta chains from one sample sequenced in a study of blood T cell repertoires in COVID-19. Sequencing was performed with immunoSEQ multiplex PCR; in TCRdb, only in-frame clones are kept and a portion is missing. Among approximately 210,000 clones, approximately 80% were seen once, and the ten largest hold 8.5% to 10%. The sample comprised PBMCs or T cells enriched from blood (not recorded which). The receptors originated from a woman aged 45-65 years with acute COVID-19.

The chain employs TRBV20-1 and TRBJ1-5, with 11 nucleotides matching TRBD1. The CDR3 sequence is 19 residues long. Germline CDR1 is DFQATT and CDR2 is SNEGSKA (reference sequence). With V trimmed by 3 bases and J by 4 bases, 17 bases remained unmatched. CDR3 amino acids: CSASGGPVRDRGKNQPQHF. CDR3 DNA: TGCAGTGCTAGTGGGGGCCCAGTTCGGGACAGGGGGAAGAATCAGCCCCAGCATTTT.

This clone showed up just once. The chain joins TRBV28 to TRBJ2-6; TRBD1 matches at 10 bases. Losses at the gene ends were 8 bases for V and 0 bases for J; bases not matched to a gene: 7. CDR1 is MDHEN, CDR2 SYDVKM, per germline. The CDR3 covers 17 residues. The CDR3 reads CASGPRQGASGANVLTF. The CDR3 DNA sequence: TGTGCCAGCGGCCCTCGACAGGGGGCCTCTGGGGCCAACGTCCTGACTTTC.

The chain is built from TRBV4-1 and TRBJ1-6; tentative D call: TRBD1 (6 bases). CDR1 is MGHRA, CDR2 YSYEKL, per germline. This CDR3 region has 16 residues. Deletions cut 4 bases from V and 6 bases from J, with 16 bases between. The CDR3 DNA reads as TGCGCCAGCAGCCTCTCCAGGGGCACGACTAATTCACCCCTCCACTTT. Translated: CASSLSRGTTNSPLHF.

The chain uses TRBV12-3 or TRBV12-4 and TRBJ1-2, with D possibly TRBD1 on 6 matching bases. Trimming removed 4 bases at V and 8 bases at J, with 8 bases between. The CDR3 has 11 amino acids. Here the CDR3 DNA reads TGTGCCAGCAGTTACAGGGAGGGCTACACCTTC. Its translation: CASSYREGYTF.

The J gene is TRBJ2-7, the V gene TRBV27, with 13 bases matching TRBD2. Germline loops: CDR1 MNHEY, CDR2 SMNVEV (reference sequence). The length of the CDR3 is 17 residues. The V segment lost 8 bases and the J segment 3 bases; nucleotides outside the gene matches: 13. The CDR3 nucleotides are TGTGCCAGCTTAGGACTAGCGGGAGTCAGAGGTGTCTACGAGCAGTACTTC. Translating gives CASLGLAGVRGVYEQYF.